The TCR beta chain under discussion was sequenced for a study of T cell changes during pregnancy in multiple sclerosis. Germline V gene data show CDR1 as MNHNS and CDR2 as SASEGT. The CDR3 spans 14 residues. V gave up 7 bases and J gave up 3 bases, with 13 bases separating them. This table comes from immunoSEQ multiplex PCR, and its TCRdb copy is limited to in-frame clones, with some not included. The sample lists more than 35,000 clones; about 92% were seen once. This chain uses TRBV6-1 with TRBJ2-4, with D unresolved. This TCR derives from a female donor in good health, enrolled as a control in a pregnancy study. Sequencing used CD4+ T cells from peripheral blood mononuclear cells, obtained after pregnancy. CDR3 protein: CASKVRQDKNIQYF. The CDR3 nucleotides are TGTGCCAGCAAGGTAAGGCAGGACAAAAACATTCAGTACTTC.